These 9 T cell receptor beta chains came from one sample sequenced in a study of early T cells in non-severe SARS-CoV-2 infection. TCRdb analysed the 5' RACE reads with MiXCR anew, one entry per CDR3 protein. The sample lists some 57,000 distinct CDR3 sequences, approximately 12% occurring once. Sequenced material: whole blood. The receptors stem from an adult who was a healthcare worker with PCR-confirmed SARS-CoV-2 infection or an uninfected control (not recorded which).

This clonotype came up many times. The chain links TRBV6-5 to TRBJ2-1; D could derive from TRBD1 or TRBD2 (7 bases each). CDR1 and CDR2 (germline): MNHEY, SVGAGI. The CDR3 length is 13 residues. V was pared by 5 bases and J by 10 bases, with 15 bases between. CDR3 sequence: CASSQGRGGEQFF. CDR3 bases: TGTGCCAGCAGTCAGGGCAGGGGGGGAGAGCAGTTCTTC.

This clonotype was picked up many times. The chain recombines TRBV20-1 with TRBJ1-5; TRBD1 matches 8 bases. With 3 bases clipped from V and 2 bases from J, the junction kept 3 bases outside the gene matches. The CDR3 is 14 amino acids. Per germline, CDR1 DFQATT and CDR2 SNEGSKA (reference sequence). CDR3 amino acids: CSARPDRGNQPQHF. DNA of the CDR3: TGCAGTGCTAGGCCGGACAGGGGCAATCAGCCCCAGCATTTT.

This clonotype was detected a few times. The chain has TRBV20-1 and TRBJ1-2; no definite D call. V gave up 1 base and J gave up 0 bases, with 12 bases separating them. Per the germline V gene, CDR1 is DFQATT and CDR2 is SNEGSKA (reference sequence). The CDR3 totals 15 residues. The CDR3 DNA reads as TGCAGTGCTAGAGCCCCCCAGACCTCTAACTATGGCTACACCTTC. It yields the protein CSARAPQTSNYGYTF.

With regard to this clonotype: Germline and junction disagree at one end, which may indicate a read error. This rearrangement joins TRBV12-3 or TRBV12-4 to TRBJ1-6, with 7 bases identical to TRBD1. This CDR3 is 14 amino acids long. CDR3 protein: CASSHTGDNSPFHF. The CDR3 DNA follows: TGTGCCAGCAGTCACACAGGGGATAATTCACCCTTCCACTTT.

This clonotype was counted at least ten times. In DNA, the CDR3 is TGCGCCAGCAGGGGTCCGGGATCAGAGACCCAGTACTTC. Translated: CASRGPGSETQYF. The chain combines TRBV4-1 with TRBJ2-5; a weak D match, TRBD2 (5 bases). CDR1 and CDR2 (germline): MGHRA, YSYEKL. The CDR3 extends over 13 amino acids. Trimming removed 6 bases from V and 4 bases from J, with 12 bases in between.

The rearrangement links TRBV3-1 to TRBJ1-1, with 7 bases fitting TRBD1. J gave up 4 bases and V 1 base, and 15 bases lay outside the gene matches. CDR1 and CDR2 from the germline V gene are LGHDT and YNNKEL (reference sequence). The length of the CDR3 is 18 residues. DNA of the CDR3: TGTGCCAGCAGCCAAGGGAGGGCTAGGGGGCCCTCGGGCACTGAAGCTTTCTTT. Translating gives CASSQGRARGPSGTEAFF.

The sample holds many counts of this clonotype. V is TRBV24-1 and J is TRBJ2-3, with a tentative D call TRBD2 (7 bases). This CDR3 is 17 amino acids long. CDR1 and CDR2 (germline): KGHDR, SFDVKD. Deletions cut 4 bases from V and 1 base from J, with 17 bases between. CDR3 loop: CATSDPPGAGGTDTQYF. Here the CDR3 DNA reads TGTGCCACCAGTGACCCGCCAGGGGCGGGGGGCACAGATACGCAGTATTTT.

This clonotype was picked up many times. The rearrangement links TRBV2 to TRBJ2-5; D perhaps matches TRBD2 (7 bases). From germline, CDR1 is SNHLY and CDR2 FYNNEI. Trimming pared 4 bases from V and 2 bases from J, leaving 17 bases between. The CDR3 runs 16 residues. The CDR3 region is CASSGWRGQQQETQYF. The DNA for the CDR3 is TGTGCCAGCAGTGGTTGGCGGGGGCAACAACAAGAGACCCAGTACTTC.

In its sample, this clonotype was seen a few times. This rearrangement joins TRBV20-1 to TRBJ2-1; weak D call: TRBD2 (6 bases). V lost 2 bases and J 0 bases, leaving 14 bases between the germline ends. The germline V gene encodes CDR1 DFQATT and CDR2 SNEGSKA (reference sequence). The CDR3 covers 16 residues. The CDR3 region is CSARTSFGGSYNEQFF. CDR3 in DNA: TGCAGTGCTAGAACCTCCTTCGGGGGCTCCTACAATGAGCAGTTCTTC.